Sequencing of this T cell receptor (beta chain) was carried out in a study of shared clonotypes between healthy human individuals (dated by TCRdb to between 2020 and 2021). Turning to the overall study: A couple of women and three men aged 18 to 49 years were included in the cohort. Per donor, three plates each were used for CD4 naive and CD4 memory, two for CD8 naive, and one for CD8 memory. The study deeply sequenced blood TCR repertoires of about 5 healthy adults to estimate repertoire size and the extent of clonotype sharing between individuals. To increase sequencing depth and limit assay-specific biases, TCR repertoire library preparation and sequencing were carried out by different laboratories using diverse techniques. Between about 0.8 and 9 billion PBMCs per donor were obtained by leukapheresis.

The investigation overall reported the following: Sampling was restricted to blood, and TCR repertoires in tissue are likely to differ from TCR repertoires in blood. Because the study included a small number of donors, the genetic and exposure-history diversity represented was limited. Clonotypes shared by all four sorted-subset donors showed higher generation probabilities than non-shared clonotypes. Rarefaction of sorted-subset datasets indicated incomplete sequencing despite the large sequencing depth. Naive subsets generally had larger estimated clonotype richness than memory subsets. When several donors were compared, the shared fraction of clonotypes was around 5.1% for naive CD4, 3% to 4% for naive CD8, more than 2% for memory CD4, and less than 0.5% for memory CD8. Based on pairwise subsampling, the degree of clonotype sharing among donors was expected to be affected by sequencing depth.

TCR CDR3 regions were amplified from genomic DNA by multiplex PCR using the deep immunoSEQ assay. Extracted genomic DNA from each cell subset was spread evenly across all wells of several immunoSEQ 96-well plates, with each plate serving as a replicate. Each replicate PCR for sorted subsets received roughly 0.2 ug genomic DNA, equal to roughly 29,000 T cell genomes. Purified libraries were measured with a Qubit 3.0 fluorometer, size-checked on a Bioanalyzer 2100, and measured again with the KAPA Library Quantification kit. Each immunoSEQ 96-well plate was sequenced on its own single-read 150-cycle Illumina NextSeq 550 flow cell. Per the original workflow: Because the immunoSEQ output held only junctional sequences and lacked quality scores, the filtering could not match the filtering applied to full-length reads. Sequences were annotated with PyIR, a Python wrapper for IgBLAST v1.9, and V/J genes and CDR3 were assigned using IMGT germline references. Reads with weak V/J assignments (E-value above 1e-6), missing CDR3, stop codons, out-of-frame junctions, or ambiguous translated residues were removed. V3J clonotypes were defined as sequences sharing the same inferred V gene, J gene, and CDR3 amino acid sequence. The percentage overlap between two repertoires was calculated by dividing the number of shared unique clonotypes by the size of the smaller repertoire. RTK rarefaction, the Chao1 estimator, and Recon v2.1 estimates of unobserved clonotypes were used to assess repertoire richness. For all TCRbeta clonotypes obtained by the gDNA method from several donors, generation probabilities were computed with OLGA. TCRdb retrieved this table from immuneACCESS and kept in-frame rearrangements only. Not all clones are present; in checked studies, unresolved V genes account for under half, and no reason is known for the remainder. The D gene and trimming were derived from the DNA, and the V and J assignments and clone size from that table. The sample includes about 2 million clones, with 85% to 95% observed a single time. The leading ten clones occupy around 0.13% of the sample.

Per the germline V gene (reference sequence), MNHNY is the CDR1 and SVGAGI is the CDR2. The V and J ends are trimmed by 6 bases and 2 bases, leaving 11 bases between them. The CDR3 measures 13 amino acids from cysteine to phenylalanine. Only the CDR3 region is kept as DNA, spanning 39 bases read in frame from base 1. The donors were healthy, HIV-negative adults with no recently reported acute infections or vaccinations. All donors were Caucasian adults living in Nashville, Tennessee, USA. CD4+ T cells were enriched through magnetic negative selection, after which naive cells were positively selected on CD45RA and the remaining negative fraction served as the memory subset. Blood was collected by leukapheresis, and PBMCs were isolated by Ficoll-Histopaque density gradient centrifugation and then cryopreserved in liquid nitrogen vapor phase. Analytical flow cytometry was used to check the purity and quantity of each magnetically sorted T cell population. Genomic DNA was isolated from each sorted fraction and quantified by UV absorbance on a Nanodrop 2000c.

On this clone: It has no known antigen specificity. No much larger clonotype is one base removed from it; base qualities were not supplied.

The sample consisted of naive CD4+ T cells sorted from blood. The cell subset or site label, as the study defines it: CD45RA+ positively selected. Recombination joined TRBV6-6 with TRBJ2-7; the D gene is possibly TRBD1 or TRBD2, each agreeing over 5 bases. The receptor's source is a man aged 18 to 30 in good health. The bases read TGTGCCAGCAGCCCCGGGACCGCCTACGAGCAGTACTTC. It is translated as CASSPGTAYEQYF.